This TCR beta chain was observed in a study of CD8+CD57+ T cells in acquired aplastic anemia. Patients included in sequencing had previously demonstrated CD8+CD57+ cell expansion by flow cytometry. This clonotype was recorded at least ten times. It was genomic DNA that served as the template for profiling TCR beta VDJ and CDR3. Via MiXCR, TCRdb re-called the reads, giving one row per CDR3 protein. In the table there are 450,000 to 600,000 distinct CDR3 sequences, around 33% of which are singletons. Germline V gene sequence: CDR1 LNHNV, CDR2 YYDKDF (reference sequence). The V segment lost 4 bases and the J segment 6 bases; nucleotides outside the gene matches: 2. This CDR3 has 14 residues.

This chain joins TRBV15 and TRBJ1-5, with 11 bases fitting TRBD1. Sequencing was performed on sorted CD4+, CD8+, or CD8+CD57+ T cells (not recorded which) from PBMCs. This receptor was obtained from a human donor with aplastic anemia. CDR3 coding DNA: TGTGCCACCAGCACGGACAGGGGGCCTCAGCCCCAGCATTTT. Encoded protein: CATSTDRGPQPQHF.